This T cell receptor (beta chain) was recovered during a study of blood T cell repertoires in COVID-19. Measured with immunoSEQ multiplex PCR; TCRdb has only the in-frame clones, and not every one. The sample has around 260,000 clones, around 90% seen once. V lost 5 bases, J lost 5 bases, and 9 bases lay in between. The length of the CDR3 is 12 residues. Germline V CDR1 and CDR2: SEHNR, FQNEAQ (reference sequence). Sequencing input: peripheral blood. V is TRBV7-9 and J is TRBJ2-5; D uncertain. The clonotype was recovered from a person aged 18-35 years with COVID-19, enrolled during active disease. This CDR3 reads CASSGNSETQYF. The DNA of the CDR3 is TGTGCCAGCAGCGGCAACAGTGAGACCCAGTACTTC.